Listed below are T cell receptor beta chains from one sample, sequenced in a study of PD-1 blockade in classical Hodgkin lymphoma. Some clones are missing from TCRdb's copy, which holds only in-frame ones; the method was immunoSEQ multiplex PCR. The sample shows 10,000 to 15,000 clones, about 90% of them seen only once. This sample comprised CD4+ T cells from blood, obtained at baseline. Every receptor here comes from a human donor with classical Hodgkin lymphoma. The conserved cysteine and the conserved F or W are not part of the CDR3 here. Each record gives: V gene, CDR3 length, J gene, CDR3 protein.

V gene: TRBV28
CDR3 length: 12
J gene: TRBJ2-1
CDR3 protein: ASRTGTSSSEQF

V gene: TRBV6-5
CDR3 length: 10
J gene: TRBJ1-6
CDR3 protein: ASSYGDSPLH

V gene: TRBV2
CDR3 length: 9
J gene: TRBJ2-5
CDR3 protein: ASTPTKTQY

V gene: TRBV29-1
CDR3 length: 11
J gene: TRBJ1-6
CDR3 protein: SVADSRDTPLH

V gene: TRBV7-9
CDR3 length: 12
J gene: TRBJ1-1
CDR3 protein: ASSLTGAPTEAF

V gene: TRBV5-5
CDR3 length: 16
J gene: TRBJ2-3
CDR3 protein: ASSLGTSGGKSTDTQY

V gene: TRBV19
CDR3 length: 10
J gene: TRBJ2-5
CDR3 protein: ASRDGQETQY

V gene: TRBV7-7
CDR3 length: 12
J gene: TRBJ2-5
CDR3 protein: ASSLATGGETQY

V gene: TRBV28
CDR3 length: 15
J gene: TRBJ2-7
CDR3 protein: ASSPPTGAGGSYEQY

V gene: TRBV28
CDR3 length: 13
J gene: TRBJ1-2
CDR3 protein: ASSSWQESPSGYT

V gene: TRBV28
CDR3 length: 14
J gene: TRBJ2-5
CDR3 protein: ASRRGGLDFIETQY

V gene: TRBV7-8
CDR3 length: 11
J gene: .
CDR3 protein: ASSSRGIHEQY

V gene: TRBV5-4
CDR3 length: 13
J gene: TRBJ2-6
CDR3 protein: ASSLQGAGANVLT

V gene: TRBV27
CDR3 length: 13
J gene: TRBJ1-5
CDR3 protein: ASSLQGTGNQPQH

V gene: TRBV6-1
CDR3 length: 9
J gene: TRBJ2-5
CDR3 protein: ASRASETQY

V gene: TRBV28
CDR3 length: 12
J gene: TRBJ2-7
CDR3 protein: ASSPHRVGVEQY

V gene: TRBV6-5
CDR3 length: 13
J gene: TRBJ2-1
CDR3 protein: ASSYTGTSRNEQF

V gene: TRBV6-1
CDR3 length: 15
J gene: TRBJ1-6
CDR3 protein: ASSERGQGAYNSPLH